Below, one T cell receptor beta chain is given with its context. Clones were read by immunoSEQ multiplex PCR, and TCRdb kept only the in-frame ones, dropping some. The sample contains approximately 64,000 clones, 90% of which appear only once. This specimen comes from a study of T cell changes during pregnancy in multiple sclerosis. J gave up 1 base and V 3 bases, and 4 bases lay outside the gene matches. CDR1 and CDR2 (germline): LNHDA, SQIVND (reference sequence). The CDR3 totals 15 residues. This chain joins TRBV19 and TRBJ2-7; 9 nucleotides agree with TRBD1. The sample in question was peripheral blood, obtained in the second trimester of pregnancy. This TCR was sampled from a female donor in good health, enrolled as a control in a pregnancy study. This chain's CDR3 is CASSISDRGSYEQYF. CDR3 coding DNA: TGTGCCAGTAGTATCTCGGACAGGGGATCCTACGAGCAGTACTTC.